These T cell receptor beta chains were read from a single sample in a study of blood T cell repertoires in COVID-19. TCRdb keeps only in-frame clones here, not all; method: immunoSEQ multiplex PCR. The sample carries about 190,000 clones, approximately 80% recorded once. The source material was peripheral blood. The receptors derive from a man aged 60 to 75 with acute or convalescent COVID-19. CDR3s include the opening cysteine and the closing phenylalanine or tryptophan. The D gene is left open where the match is weak. Some rows have no size entry. The others give once, few or many, or a class for an expanded clone.

>15|NA|TRBJ1-3|TRBV14|once
CASSQGRGSGNTIYF
TGTGCCAGCAGCCAGGGGAGAGGGTCTGGAAACACCATATATTTT
>12|NA|TRBJ2-5|TRBV5-1|NA
CASGPNKETQYF
TGCGCCAGCGGCCCCAACAAAGAGACCCAGTACTTC
>10|NA|TRBJ2-3|TRBV20-1|NA
CSASTATQYF
TGCAGTGCTTCGACTGCGACGCAGTATTTT
>15|TRBD2|TRBJ2-2|TRBV5-1|NA
CASSFASGNTGELFF
TGCGCCAGCAGCTTCGCTAGCGGGAACACCGGGGAGCTGTTTTTT
>10|NA|TRBJ2-1|TRBV20-1|NA
CSAGKNEQFF
TGCAGTGCTGGCAAAAATGAGCAGTTCTTC
>15|NA|TRBJ2-7|TRBV18|NA
CASSPDGSGAYEQYF
TGTGCCAGCTCACCGGACGGGAGTGGGGCCTACGAGCAGTACTTC
>15|TRBD1|TRBJ2-5|TRBV23-1|once
CASKGRDRGLETQYF
TGCGCCAGCAAAGGAAGAGACAGGGGCCTAGAGACCCAGTACTTC
>15|NA|TRBJ1-4|TRBV9|NA
CASSPSGGGREKLFF
TGTGCCAGCAGCCCAAGTGGCGGTGGAAGGGAAAAACTGTTTTTT
>13|NA|TRBJ2-1|TRBV4-1|NA
CASSLRGGNEQFF
TGCGCCAGCAGCCTTAGGGGGGGCAATGAGCAGTTCTTC
>15|TRBD2|TRBJ2-3|TRBV6-2/TRBV6-3|NA
CASSPGLAGGDTQYF
TGTGCCAGCAGTCCGGGACTAGCGGGGGGTGATACGCAGTATTTT